The TCR beta chain under discussion was sequenced for a study of CD8 T cells in ankylosing spondylitis. This clonotype occurred a few times. Its antigen is currently unknown. Using its own MiXCR run on the 5' RACE reads, TCRdb lists one record per CDR3 protein. The sample shows around 450,000 distinct CDR3 sequences, 25% to 30% of them seen only once. Between the trimmed V and J ends, which lost 10 bases and 1 base, there was a span of 13 bases. CDR1 and CDR2 (germline): ENHRY, SYGVKD. CDR3 size: 13 residues. Study-wide results and limits: There were earlier reports of some motif variants in reactive arthritis synovial fluid and blood. Among TCR beta sequences, a motif of fewer than 10 highly homologous variants appeared characteristic of ankylosing spondylitis blood.

The source is a male donor with ankylosing spondylitis. The sample comprised blood, either unsorted or a sorted T cell fraction (not recorded which). The gene calls are TRBV10-3 and TRBJ1-1; D is uncertain. CDR3 loop: CATQDGRNTEAFF. The CDR3 region has the DNA TGTGCCACCCAAGATGGACGGAACACTGAAGCTTTCTTT.